Shown below are 14 T cell receptor beta chains from a single sample sequenced in a study of response to subunit inactivated influenza vaccine (dated by TCRdb to 2017 to 2018). Libraries were built with RT-PCR. Sequencing was carried out with an Illumina HiSeq 2500. The public reads were quality trimmed at Q25 with fastp and then assembled into clones with MiXCR by TCRdb, keeping productive beta chains. Rows with a matching CDR3 protein are joined into one entry that keeps the most common DNA and genes. In this sample the table shows some 500,000 distinct CDR3 sequences, 15% to 20% of which occur a single time. Less than 4% of the sample comes from the top ten. The sample was CD4+ T cells sorted from PBMCs, taken around 25 months after vaccination. The receptors were gathered from a man aged 50 to 69 who received an inactivated influenza vaccine. Donor details come from another sample of the same person, matched by shared clones.

This clonotype was detected only a few times. This chain uses TRBV11-2 with TRBJ2-7; D is possibly TRBD1 or TRBD2 (6 bases each). CDR3 length equals 14 residues. V was shortened by 0 bases and J by 4 bases, with 10 bases between the two germline ends. Germline lookup yields CDR1 SGHAT and CDR2 FQNNGV. CDR3 DNA: TGTGCCAGCAGCTTAGATGGGGGGCGGTACGAGCAGTACTTC. Translating gives CASSLDGGRYEQYF.

The chain employs TRBV6-1 and TRBJ1-5; 7 bases agree with TRBD1. Germline V gene lookup returns CDR1 MNHNS and CDR2 SASEGT. The CDR3 covers 15 residues. Trimming at V came to 6 bases and at J to 0 bases, leaving 5 bases not matched to a gene. The DNA for the CDR3 is TGTGCCAGCAGAGGACAGGAGCTTAGCAATCAGCCCCAGCATTTT. Translating it yields CASRGQELSNQPQHF.

This clonotype was observed a handful of times. This rearrangement joins TRBV20-1 to TRBJ1-5, with 8 bases lining up with TRBD1. The CDR3 runs to 12 residues. Germline CDR1 is DFQATT and CDR2 is SNEGSKA (reference sequence). J gave up 5 bases and V 5 bases, and 2 bases lay outside the gene matches. CDR3 bases: TGCAGTGCTCGACAGGGGCATCAGCCCCAGCATTTT. Protein sequence: CSARQGHQPQHF.

The chain has TRBV6-2 or TRBV6-3 and TRBJ2-5; D remains unclear. This CDR3 contains 18 residues. V lost 6 bases, J lost 0 bases, and 23 bases lay in between. Germline CDR1 and CDR2: MNHEY and SVGEGT. The CDR3 sequence: CASSYTDSRKRYQETQYF. The CDR3 DNA reads as TGTGCCAGCAGCTACACTGACTCGAGAAAGAGGTACCAAGAGACCCAGTACTTC.

This clonotype was seen a few times. The genes are TRBV20-1 and TRBJ1-5, with a tentative D call TRBD1 (6 bases). The V gene's germline CDR1 is DFQATT and CDR2 SNEGSKA (reference sequence). The CDR3 is 13 amino acids. Trimming cost V 3 bases and J 5 bases, with 11 bases left between them. The CDR3 sequence is CSASRGWDQPQHF. CDR3 in DNA: TGCAGTGCTAGCAGGGGATGGGATCAGCCCCAGCATTTT.

This chain uses TRBV9 with TRBJ2-7; 12 bases are shared with TRBD2. Germline lookup yields CDR1 SGDLS and CDR2 YYNGEE. Unmatched junction bases numbered 3, after V lost 2 bases and J lost 3 bases. The CDR3 is made up of 15 amino acids. CDR3: CASSVTSGSFYEQYF. The CDR3 DNA sequence: TGTGCCAGCAGCGTGACTAGCGGGAGTTTCTACGAGCAGTACTTC.

This clonotype was counted between two and nine times. The genes are TRBV20-1 and TRBJ2-1; 12 nucleotides align to TRBD2. Looked up from germline, CDR1 is DFQATT and CDR2 is SNEGSKA (reference sequence). The CDR3 runs 14 residues. CDR3 bases: TGCAGGGTATTTCTAGCGGGAGGGCCCAATGAGCAGTTCTTC. Translation: CRVFLAGGPNEQFF.

This clonotype has just a few counts. CDR3 region: CSAGGRAGGPPDTQYF. CDR3 in DNA: TGCAGTGCTGGGGGTCGGGCGGGGGGCCCCCCAGATACGCAGTATTTT. The V and J genes are TRBV20-1 and TRBJ2-3; TRBD2 agrees at 8 bases. The CDR3 spans 16 residues. The J segment lost 4 bases and the V segment lost 5 bases, leaving 14 bases of the junction unmatched. The germline V gene encodes CDR1 DFQATT and CDR2 SNEGSKA (reference sequence).

The genes are TRBV10-3 and TRBJ2-5; TRBD2 is a possible D gene (6 bases). The V and J ends lost 4 bases and 5 bases respectively, with 8 bases between them. Germline assignment: CDR1 ENHRY and CDR2 SYGVKD. The CDR3 is 12 residues long. CDR3 region: CAISGRGETQYF. In DNA form, the CDR3 reads TGTGCCATCAGTGGGAGGGGCGAGACCCAGTACTTC.

Only a few counts were recorded for this clonotype. The gene calls are TRBV4-3 and TRBJ2-3; either TRBD1 or TRBD2 may fit D (6 bases each). CDR1 and CDR2 from the germline V gene are LGHNA and YSLEER. The length of the CDR3 is 15 residues. V was cut by 6 bases and J by 0 bases, with 13 bases left in between. The CDR3 DNA sequence: TGCGCCAGCAGAGACCGGAGGGGGAGCACAGATACGCAGTATTTT. Its protein is CASRDRRGSTDTQYF.

This clonotype was recorded once. V is TRBV24-1 and J is TRBJ2-5, with 10 bases identical to TRBD1. Germline loops: CDR1 KGHDR, CDR2 SFDVKD. V gave up 3 bases and J gave up 5 bases; unmatched junction bases: 5. This CDR3 spans 15 amino acids. CDR3 sequence reads: CATSDMGQGLETQYF. CDR3 nucleotides: TGTGCCACCAGTGATATGGGACAGGGGTTGGAGACCCAGTACTTC.

This clonotype was detected once. The V call is TRBV7-2, the J call TRBJ2-3; TRBD1 matches 7 bases. After removal of 4 bases from V and 7 bases from J, the junction contained 5 bases not matched to a gene. The germline CDR1 and CDR2 sequences are SGHTA and FQGNSA. The CDR3 contains 13 residues. The CDR3 coding sequence is TGTGCCAGCAGCTCCGGACAGGCATATACGCAGTATTTT. Protein sequence: CASSSGQAYTQYF. Supplemented by reference TRBV7-2 and TRBJ2-3, the full variable domain reads GAGVSQSPSNKVTEKGKDVELRCDPISGHTALYWYRQSLGQGLEFLIYFQGNSAPDKSGLPSDRFSAERTGGSVSTLTIQRTQQEDSAVYLCASSSGQAYTQYFGPGTRLTVL.

V and J are TRBV7-2 and TRBJ1-2; weak D call: TRBD1 (6 bases). Between the trimmed V and J ends, which lost 3 bases and 6 bases, there was a span of 23 bases. CDR1 is SGHTA, CDR2 FQGNSA, per germline. The CDR3 consists of 17 residues. CDR3 loop: CASSLYFRSGGADGYTF. The CDR3 bases are TGTGCCAGCAGCTTGTATTTCCGGTCGGGGGGCGCGGATGGCTACACCTTC.

The chain recombines TRBV2 with TRBJ2-1; 8 bases match TRBD2. Germline V gene lookup returns CDR1 SNHLY and CDR2 FYNNEI. The V and J ends lost 7 bases and 2 bases, in that order; junction bases with no gene match: 7. The CDR3 extends over 15 amino acids. Here the CDR3 reads CASNVEGLAYNEQFF. The CDR3 DNA follows: TGTGCCAGCAATGTGGAGGGACTAGCCTACAATGAGCAGTTCTTC.